This T cell receptor beta chain was identified in a study of T cells in Graves' hyperthyroidism and ophthalmopathy. J was trimmed by 4 bases and V by 5 bases; bases with no gene match: 8. The germline gives CDR1 SEHNR, CDR2 FQNEAQ (reference sequence). This CDR3 contains 16 residues. The CDR3 regions of TCR beta were amplified from RNA transcripts. Using the HTBI primer set, a first-round RT-PCR was run on the TCR CDR3. TCRdb recomputed calls from the multiplex PCR reads with MiXCR, one row per CDR3 protein. The data hold fewer than 500,000 distinct CDR3 sequences, with over 12% observed a single time. This clonotype was seen only a few times.

The source material was blood. The sequence came from a young man with Graves' ophthalmopathy. The V call is TRBV7-9, the J call TRBJ2-2, with TRBD1 identical over 9 bases. The CDR3 DNA reads as TGTGCCAGCAGCACACAGGGGGCGCGGGGCACCGGGGAGCTGTTTTTT. Translated: CASSTQGARGTGELFF.